The 4 T cell receptor beta chains presented below share a single source sample, sequenced in a study of blood T cell repertoires in COVID-19 (dated by TCRdb to 2018 to 2020). Receptor amplification or capture employed the immunoSEQ multiplex PCR assay. TCRdb re-hosts the immuneACCESS table, in-frame sequences only. Its copies lack some clones; in the studies checked, an unresolved V gene accounts for under half of them, and the cause for the rest is not known. The sample table holds roughly 81,000 clones, of which around 83% were seen once. The top ten clones comprise around two fifths of the sample. The sample consisted of peripheral blood. These receptors were obtained from a man older than 75 with active or convalescent COVID-19.

This clone has just one count. CDR3 sequence reads: CASSLYTGTSGGGASTDTQYF. CDR3 DNA sequence: TGTGCCAGCAGTCTATACACCGGGACTAGCGGGGGCGGGGCTAGCACAGATACGCAGTATTTT. This chain joins TRBV6-6 and TRBJ2-3; 14 positions match TRBD2. V gave up 5 bases and J gave up 0 bases; unmatched junction bases: 16. CDR1 and CDR2 from the germline V gene are MNHNY and SVGAGI (reference sequence). The CDR3 consists of 21 residues.

The chain couples TRBV5-5 to TRBJ2-1, with TRBD1 identical over 8 bases. V lost 4 bases and J lost 7; bases outside the gene matches: 4. This CDR3 region has 13 residues. Germline V gives CDR1 SGHKS, CDR2 YYEKEE (reference sequence). CDR3 protein: CASSVGQVNEQFF. Here the CDR3 DNA reads TGTGCCAGCAGCGTGGGACAGGTGAATGAGCAGTTCTTC.

The CDR3 bases are TGTGCCAGCAGTTACGGAAGGAGCTCCTACGAGCAGTACTTC. This gives the protein CASSYGRSSYEQYF. The gene calls are TRBV6-5 and TRBJ2-7; D not certain. The V end was cut by 2 bases, the J end by 0 bases, with 8 bases between. The CDR3 runs to 14 residues. Germline V gene lookup returns CDR1 MNHEY and CDR2 SVGAGI.

The chain couples TRBV10-1 to TRBJ2-3; 13 positions match TRBD2. The CDR3 has 15 residues. The germline V gene encodes CDR1 WNHNN and CDR2 SYGVQD (reference sequence). V gave up 6 bases and J gave up 4 bases; unmatched junction bases: 4. As DNA, the CDR3 is TGCGCCAGCAGACGACTAGCGGGAGGTCCAGATACGCAGTATTTT. Its protein product is CASRRLAGGPDTQYF.